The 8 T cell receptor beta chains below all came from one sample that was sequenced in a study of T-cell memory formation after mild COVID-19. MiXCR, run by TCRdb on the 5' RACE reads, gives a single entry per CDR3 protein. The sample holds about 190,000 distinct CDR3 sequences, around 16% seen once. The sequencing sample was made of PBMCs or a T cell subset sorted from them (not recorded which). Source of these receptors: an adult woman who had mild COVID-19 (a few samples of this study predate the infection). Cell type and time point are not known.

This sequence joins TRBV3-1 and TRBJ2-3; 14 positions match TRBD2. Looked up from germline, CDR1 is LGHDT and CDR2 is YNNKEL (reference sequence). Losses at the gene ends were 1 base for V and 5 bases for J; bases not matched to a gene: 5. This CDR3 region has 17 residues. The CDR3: CASSQGGTSGGLDTQYF. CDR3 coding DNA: TGTGCCAGCAGCCAAGGCGGGACTAGCGGGGGCCTAGATACGCAGTATTTT.

The CDR3 loop reads CSVERLSSGSDEQFF. For the CDR3, the DNA is TGCAGCGTTGAGCGGTTGTCTAGCGGGAGCGATGAGCAGTTCTTC. This sequence joins TRBV29-1 and TRBJ2-1; 10 bases match TRBD2. Germline assignment: CDR1 SQVTM and CDR2 ANQGSEA. J lost 8 bases, V lost 3 bases, and 10 bases had no gene match. This CDR3 has 15 amino acids.

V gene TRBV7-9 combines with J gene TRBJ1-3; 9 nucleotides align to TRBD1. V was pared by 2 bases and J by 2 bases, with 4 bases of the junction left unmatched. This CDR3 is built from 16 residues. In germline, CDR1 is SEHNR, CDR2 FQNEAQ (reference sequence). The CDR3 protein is CASSLYGDRAGNTIYF. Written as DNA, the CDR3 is TGTGCCAGCAGCTTATACGGGGACAGGGCTGGAAACACCATATATTTT. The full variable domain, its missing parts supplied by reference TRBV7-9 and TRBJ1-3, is DTGVSQNPRHKITKRGQNVTFRCDPISEHNRLYWYRQTLGQGPEFLTYFQNEAQLEKSRLLSDRFSAERPKGSFSTLEIQRTEQGDSAMYLCASSLYGDRAGNTIYFGEGSWLTVV.

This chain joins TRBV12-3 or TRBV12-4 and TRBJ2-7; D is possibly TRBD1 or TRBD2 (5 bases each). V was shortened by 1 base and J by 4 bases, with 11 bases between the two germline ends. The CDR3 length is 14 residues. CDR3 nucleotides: TGTGCCAGCAGTTTAGAAGCAGGGAGTTACGAGCAGTACTTC. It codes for CASSLEAGSYEQYF.

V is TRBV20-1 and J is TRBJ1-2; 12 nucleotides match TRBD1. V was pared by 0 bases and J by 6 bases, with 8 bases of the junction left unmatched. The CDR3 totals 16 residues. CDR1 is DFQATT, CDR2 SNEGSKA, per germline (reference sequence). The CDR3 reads CSARDLSGQGADGYTF. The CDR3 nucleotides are TGCAGTGCTAGAGATCTCTCGGGACAGGGGGCGGATGGCTACACCTTC.

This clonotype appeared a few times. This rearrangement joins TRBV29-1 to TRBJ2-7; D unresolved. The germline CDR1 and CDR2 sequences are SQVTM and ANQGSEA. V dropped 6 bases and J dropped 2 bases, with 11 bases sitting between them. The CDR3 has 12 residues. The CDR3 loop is CSVGRSAYEQYF. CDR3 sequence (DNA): TGCAGCGTAGGTCGATCCGCCTACGAGCAGTACTTC.

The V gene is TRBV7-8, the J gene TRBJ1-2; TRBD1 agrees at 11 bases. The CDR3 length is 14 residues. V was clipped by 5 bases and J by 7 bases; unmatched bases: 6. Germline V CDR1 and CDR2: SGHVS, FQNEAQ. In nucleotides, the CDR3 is TGTGCCAGCAGCCTTAGGACAGGGGGCATTGGCTACACCTTC. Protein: CASSLRTGGIGYTF.

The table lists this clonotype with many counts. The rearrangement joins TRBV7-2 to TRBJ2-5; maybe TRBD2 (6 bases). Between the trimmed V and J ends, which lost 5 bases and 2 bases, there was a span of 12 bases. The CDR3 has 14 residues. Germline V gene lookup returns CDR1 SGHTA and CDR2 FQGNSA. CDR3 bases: TGTGCCAGCAGCCCCCGGAGGGATCAAGAGACCCAGTACTTC. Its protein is CASSPRRDQETQYF.